A single sample gave rise to the 3 T cell receptor beta chains below, sequenced in a study of T cell repertoires in cytomegalovirus infection. One entry per CDR3 protein results from TCRdb running MiXCR on the reads. This sample carries some 900,000 distinct CDR3 sequences, less than 35% of them seen once, and the ten largest clones take roughly 12%. The antigens for these receptors are not known. Sample: cultured CD8+ T cells from PBMCs, taken from culture after CMV antigen stimulation. These receptors were obtained from a human donor in good health (CMV status not recorded). Some clones in this sample may be carry-over from other donors' samples.

About this clonotype itself: Given a much more abundant clone one base away, this may be a read error. V is TRBV7-8 and J is TRBJ1-5, with D tentatively TRBD1 (5 bases). Germline V gene lookup returns CDR1 SGHVS and CDR2 FQNEAQ. This CDR3 region has 14 residues. This CDR3 reads CVSSLGGSGQPQHF. As DNA, the CDR3 is TGTGTCAGCAGCTTGGGGGGGAGCGGTCAGCCCCAGCATTTT.

The chain carries TRBV10-2 and TRBJ2-3, with TRBD1 matching over 8 bases. The ends lost 6 bases at V and 6 bases at J; junction bases unmatched: 8. Germline loops: CDR1 WSHSY, CDR2 SAAADI. The CDR3 contains 14 residues. The CDR3 reads CASRPTGVQDTQYF. In DNA form, the CDR3 reads TGCGCCAGCAGGCCGACAGGGGTTCAGGATACGCAGTATTTT.

This clonotype was counted a few times. The V and J genes are TRBV4-1 and TRBJ1-1; D uncertain. The CDR3 loop spans 15 amino acids. Germline assignment: CDR1 MGHRA and CDR2 YSYEKL. The V and J ends lost 0 bases and 3 bases respectively, with 11 bases between them. CDR3 protein: CASSQEPVAYTEAFF. The CDR3 DNA reads TGCGCCAGCAGCCAAGAACCAGTAGCCTACACTGAAGCTTTCTTT.